The clone carrying this TCR beta chain was seen a single time. Antigen unknown. The data originate from a study of T cell responses to AZD1222 COVID-19 vaccine. Notes on the study in general: Females outnumbered males among donors, who were mostly white British; clonal diversity was possibly underestimated. Spike-specific TCR breadth and depth both grew after two AZD1222 doses. Along spike, vaccine-associated CD4 TCRs were found throughout, with dominance at 160-218 and 743-854.

Measured with immunoSEQ multiplex PCR; TCRdb has only the in-frame clones, and not every one. The sample shows roughly 120,000 clones, roughly nine tenths of them seen only once. The origin of this receptor is an adult in good health. The material sequenced was peripheral blood, taken on day 0 of AZD1222 vaccination.

The CDR3 region has the DNA TGTGCCACCCGGGGGGGGTTGACCGGGGAGCTGTTTTTT. Translated, it gives CATRGGLTGELFF. The chain joins TRBV19 to TRBJ2-2; 8 bases line up with TRBD2. V shed 10 bases, J shed 5 bases, and the junction held 6 bases outside the gene matches. Germline CDR1 reads LNHDA; CDR2 reads SQIVND (reference sequence). There are 13 residues in the CDR3.